This T cell receptor beta chain was identified during a study of blood T cell repertoires in COVID-19. As for the study in general: Samples of COVID-19 (acute and convalescent) were obtained from the United States, Italy and Spain. PBMCs, B-cell-depleted T cells, or T cells were the source of the cDNA or gDNA that made up the material.

This CDR3 is built from 14 residues. CDR1 is SQVTM and CDR2 is ANQGSEA in the germline V gene. Between the trimmed V and J ends, which lost 3 bases and 5 bases, there was a span of 16 bases. How the authors handled the data: Amplification from reference gene primers served as the basis for estimated nucleated cell counts. Assay: immunoSEQ multiplex PCR; the TCRdb copy retains only in-frame clones and omits some. D and trimming come from the DNA, and the V and J calls and clone size come from that table. This table holds 50,000 or so clones, 65% to 90% found once. This clonotype originated in a man in his forties with acute or convalescent COVID-19. The sequenced sample consisted of peripheral blood. The J gene is TRBJ2-5, the V gene TRBV29-1, with D possibly being TRBD1 (6 bases). Here the CDR3 DNA reads TGCAGCGTTGATATGGACAGCGGTCGGGAGACCCAGTACTTC. It codes for CSVDMDSGRETQYF. Supplemented by reference TRBV29-1 and TRBJ2-5, the full variable domain reads SAVISQKPSRDICQRGTSLTIQCQVDSQVTMMFWYRQQPGQSLTLIATANQGSEATYESGFVIDKFPISRPNLTFSTLTVSNMSPEDSSIYLCSVDMDSGRETQYFGPGTRLLVL.